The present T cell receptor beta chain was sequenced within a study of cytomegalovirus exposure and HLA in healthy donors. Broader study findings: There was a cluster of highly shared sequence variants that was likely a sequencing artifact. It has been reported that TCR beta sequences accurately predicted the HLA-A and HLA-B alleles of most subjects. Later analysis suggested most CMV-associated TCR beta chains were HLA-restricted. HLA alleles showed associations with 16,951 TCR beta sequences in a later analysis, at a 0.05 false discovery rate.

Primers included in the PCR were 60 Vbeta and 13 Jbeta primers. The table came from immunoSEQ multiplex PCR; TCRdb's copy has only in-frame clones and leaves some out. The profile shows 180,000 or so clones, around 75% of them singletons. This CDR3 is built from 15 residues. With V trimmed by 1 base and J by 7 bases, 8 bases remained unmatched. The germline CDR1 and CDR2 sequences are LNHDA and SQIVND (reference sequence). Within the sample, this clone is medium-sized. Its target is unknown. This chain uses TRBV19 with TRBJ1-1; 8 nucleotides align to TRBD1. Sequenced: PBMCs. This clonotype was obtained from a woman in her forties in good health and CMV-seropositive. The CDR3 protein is CASSIGGTGGIEAFF. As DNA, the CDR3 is TGTGCCAGTAGTATAGGGGGGACAGGCGGGATTGAAGCTTTCTTT.